Listed below are T cell receptor beta chains from one sample, sequenced in a study of monozygotic twins with inflammatory bowel disease. TCRdb re-called the 5' RACE reads and gives one entry per CDR3 protein, without DNA. In all, the sample yields about 160,000 distinct CDR3 sequences. Sequenced sample: blood. The receptors originated from a human donor with ulcerative colitis or Crohn's disease, or a healthy co-twin of an affected twin (not recorded which). The CDR3 runs from the conserved cysteine through the conserved F or W.

CASIRGQGANQPQHF | TRBJ1-5 | TRBV6-1
CASSLILQGGGDTQYF | TRBJ2-3 | TRBV3-1
CASIQIGRETQYF | TRBJ2-5 | TRBV28
CASSLGLAGWETQYF | TRBJ2-5 | TRBV11-2
CASSKPDHRDDEQFF | TRBJ2-1 | TRBV25-1
CSARGRDGANVLTF | TRBJ2-6 | TRBV20-1
CASSYVPSSNTIYF | TRBJ1-3 | TRBV6-5
CASRGQGYTEAFF | TRBJ1-1 | TRBV27
CAISETGLNEQYF | TRBJ2-7 | TRBV10-3
CSARDFKNEVGEQYF | TRBJ2-7 | TRBV20-1
CASSGAVTGELFF | TRBJ2-2 | TRBV5-1
CASSFGSGKNEQFF | TRBJ2-1 | TRBV28
CASSMGQGASEQYF | TRBJ2-7 | TRBV19
CASSPRTGAQNYGYTF | TRBJ1-2 | TRBV7-2
CASSSGGGDSYEQYF | TRBJ2-7 | TRBV5-1
CRATPLAGSTDTQYF | TRBJ2-3 | TRBV20-1
CSALVSQETQYF | TRBJ2-5 | TRBV20-1
CASSLLSGSSYEQYF | TRBJ2-7 | TRBV27
CASINRGIGVSNQPQHF | TRBJ1-5 | TRBV11-2
CASSLPQGAGEEKLFF | TRBJ1-4 | TRBV7-9